Given below is one TCR beta chain in context. Antigen: not known. This entry comes from a study of cytomegalovirus exposure and HLA in healthy donors. V lost 4 bases and J lost 3, with 13 bases in between. The CDR3 is 15 amino acids. Germline V gives CDR1 SGHRS, CDR2 YFSETQ. The study, taken as a whole, reports: The study put 150 to 200 TCR beta chains on its list as cytomegalovirus-associated. It was reported that the classifier diagnosed cytomegalovirus status with high specificity and sensitivity in both the original and validation cohorts. According to a subsequent analysis, TCR clusters from the first cohort were inclined to appear together in the 110 or so validation repertoires.

The data were produced by immunoSEQ multiplex PCR, yet TCRdb's version contains in-frame clones alone and is incomplete. This table has about 92,000 clones, approximately 93% appearing once. The chain is built from TRBV5-1 and TRBJ1-4; D gene unclear. The sequencing sample was made of PBMCs. The TCR originated in a woman under 40 in good health and CMV-seropositive. The CDR3 reads CASSVRLEANEKLFF. The CDR3 coding sequence is TGCGCCAGCAGCGTGCGACTGGAAGCTAATGAAAAACTGTTTTTT.